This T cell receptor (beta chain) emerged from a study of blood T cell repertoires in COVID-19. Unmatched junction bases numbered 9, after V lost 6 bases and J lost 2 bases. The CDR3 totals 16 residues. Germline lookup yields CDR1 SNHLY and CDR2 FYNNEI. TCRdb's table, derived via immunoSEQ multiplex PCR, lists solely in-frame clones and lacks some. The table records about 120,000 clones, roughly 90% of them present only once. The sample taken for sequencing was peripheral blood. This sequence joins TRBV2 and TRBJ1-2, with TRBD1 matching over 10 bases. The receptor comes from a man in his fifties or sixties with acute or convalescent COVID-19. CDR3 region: CASRRGGQGTNYGYTF. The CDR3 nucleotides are TGTGCCAGCAGACGGGGGGGACAGGGGACCAACTATGGCTACACCTTC.